This T cell receptor beta chain was captured by sequencing in a study of blood T cells in healthy people across ages. This clonotype was recorded only once. The study isolated at least 6 million PBMCs from each sample. The authors ran a second PCR of about 6 to 11 cycles using a sample-barcoded 5' primer and a J-beta primer mix. Each CDR3 protein gets one entry after TCRdb re-called the 5' RACE reads with MiXCR. The table records approximately 810,000 distinct CDR3 sequences, around 34% of them present only once. The germline V gene has CDR1 SGHTA and CDR2 FQGTGA. Trimming cost V 2 bases and J 3 bases; bases outside gene matches: 9. This CDR3 has 16 amino acids.

Sequencing was done on a sample of blood. The V and J genes are TRBV7-3 and TRBJ2-5; 7 bases agree with TRBD1. The clonotype comes from a man younger than 35 in good health. The CDR3 bases are TGTGCCAGCAGCTTATGGGACAGTGGGCCCAAAGAGACCCAGTACTTC. It specifies CASSLWDSGPKETQYF.